The source of this T cell receptor beta chain is a study of early T cells in non-severe SARS-CoV-2 infection. Trimming took 4 bases from V and 2 from J; bases not matched to a gene: 4. CDR3 size: 15 residues. Germline V lookup: CDR1 SEHNR, CDR2 FQNEAQ (reference sequence). TCRdb re-analysed the 5' RACE reads in MiXCR, keeping a single row per CDR3 protein. The table lists some 30,000 distinct CDR3 sequences, 5.8% of them singletons. This clonotype came up many times. This TCR was sampled from an adult who was a healthcare worker with PCR-confirmed SARS-CoV-2 infection or an uninfected control (not recorded which). The V and J genes are TRBV7-9 and TRBJ2-2; TRBD1 matches 7 bases. The sequenced sample consisted of whole blood. As DNA, the CDR3 is TGTGCCAGCAGCTCCCGGGACAGTAACACCGGGGAGCTGTTTTTT. This translates into CASSSRDSNTGELFF.